This is a list of T cell receptor beta chains from one sample in a study of T cell responses to AZD1222 COVID-19 vaccine. Some clones are missing from TCRdb's copy, which holds only in-frame ones; the method was immunoSEQ multiplex PCR. The sample gives about 84,000 clones, 70% to 90% of which show up once; 9.5% to 13% is in the top ten. The source material was peripheral blood, sampled 28 days after the second AZD1222 dose. Receptors were obtained from an adult who received the AZD1222 COVID-19 vaccine. Each CDR3 is given with its conserved first and last residue. The D gene is left open where the match is weak. Some rows mark clone size as missing; the rest say once, few, many or name a class of expanded clone.

CDR3nt | CDR3aa | len | j_gene | d_gene | v_gene | abundance
TGTGCCTGGAGTGAATACAGGGAGATTTCACCCCTCCACTTT | CAWSEYREISPLHF | 14 | TRBJ1-6 | - | TRBV30 | -
TGTGCCAGCAGCATTCGACGGGGCGGGGGCACAGATACGCAGTATTTT | CASSIRRGGGTDTQYF | 16 | TRBJ2-3 | - | TRBV11-3 | -
TGTGCCAGCAGCCCCCTATTGGGAGTGGGAGAGACCCAGTACTTC | CASSPLLGVGETQYF | 15 | TRBJ2-5 | - | TRBV9 | -
TGCGCCAGCAGGCCCAGCGGGACTTCGGGCACCGGGGAGCTGTTTTTT | CASRPSGTSGTGELFF | 16 | TRBJ2-2 | TRBD2 | TRBV5-1 | -
TGTGCCAGCAGCTTTTGGGGTTCCTCTCCAAATTCACCCCTCCACTTT | CASSFWGSSPNSPLHF | 16 | TRBJ1-6 | - | TRBV5-4 | -
TGTGCCACCAGTGCCCCTCCAGGCGCTCCTAGCACAGATACGCAGTATTTT | CATSAPPGAPSTDTQYF | 17 | TRBJ2-3 | - | TRBV24-1 | -
TGTGCCAGTAGTATAGAGGGAAGGTCCTACAATGAGCAGTTCTTC | CASSIEGRSYNEQFF | 15 | TRBJ2-1 | - | TRBV19 | -
TGTGCCAGCAGCGCAGCCGACAGGATCGAGACCCAGTACTTC | CASSAADRIETQYF | 14 | TRBJ2-5 | - | TRBV9 | -
TGTGCCAGCAGCTTGAAACAGGGAATCGACTATGGCTACACCTTC | CASSLKQGIDYGYTF | 15 | TRBJ1-2 | - | TRBV7-8 | -
TGTGCCAGCTCGACCGGTAAACATGAAAAACTGTTTTTT | CASSTGKHEKLFF | 13 | TRBJ1-4 | - | TRBV25-1 | -
TGTGCCAGCAGCTTTGGCCCAACTAACGTCGCTTTTAGCAATCAGCCCCAGCATTTT | CASSFGPTNVAFSNQPQHF | 19 | TRBJ1-5 | - | TRBV5-6 | -
TGTGCCAGCAGTTTAGGGACATACTCTGGAAACACCATATATTTT | CASSLGTYSGNTIYF | 15 | TRBJ1-3 | - | TRBV28 | -
TGTGCCAGTAGGCCCCCTCGGGGACAGGGGGCAGATGGCTACACCTTC | CASRPPRGQGADGYTF | 16 | TRBJ1-2 | TRBD1 | TRBV19 | -
TGTGCCAGCAGTGCTACCGGGACAGGGAATGAAAAACTGTTTTTT | CASSATGTGNEKLFF | 15 | TRBJ1-4 | TRBD1 | TRBV28 | -
TGTGCCAGCACTCCCCCGGGACAGGGAAAGAAGTCGGCTTTCTTT | CASTPPGQGKKSAFF | 15 | TRBJ1-1 | TRBD1 | TRBV6-5 | -
TGTGCCAGCACCCGATCGCTAGCGGGCCCCTACGAGCAGTACTTC | CASTRSLAGPYEQYF | 15 | TRBJ2-7 | TRBD2 | TRBV3-1/TRBV3-2 | -
TGTGCCAGCAGTTACGGTCAGGGGAATGGCTACACCTTC | CASSYGQGNGYTF | 13 | TRBJ1-2 | - | TRBV6-5 | -
TGTGCCAGCAGCTTAACGATTTTACGGACAGGGGTATACGAGCAGTACTTC | CASSLTILRTGVYEQYF | 17 | TRBJ2-7 | TRBD1 | TRBV7-9 | -
TGTGCCAGCAGCCCGGGACTAGCGGGGGGAAACTTCAGGGAGCAGTTCTTC | CASSPGLAGGNFREQFF | 17 | TRBJ2-1 | TRBD2 | TRBV5-6 | few
TGTGCCAGCAGTTTCGACAGTAACTATGGCTACACCTTC | CASSFDSNYGYTF | 13 | TRBJ1-2 | - | TRBV12-3/TRBV12-4 | -
TGTGCCAGCAGTTTTCGGGAGGGAGGACGCGAGCAGTACTTC | CASSFREGGREQYF | 14 | TRBJ2-7 | TRBD2 | TRBV11-2 | -
TGTGCCAGTGGGGCAGGGGAGAATGAGCAGTTCTTC | CASGAGENEQFF | 12 | TRBJ2-1 | - | TRBV28 | -
TGTGCCAGTAGTATTAGGACTAGCGGGAGGCTCAATGAGCAGTTCTTC | CASSIRTSGRLNEQFF | 16 | TRBJ2-1 | TRBD2 | TRBV19 | -
TGTGCCAGCTCACCACGTAGCGTCCGGAATGAGCAGTTCTTC | CASSPRSVRNEQFF | 14 | TRBJ2-1 | - | TRBV18 | -
TGTGCCAGCAGCTTAGCAGGTCCCCCGGGACAGGACATTTCAAACTATGGCTACACCTTC | CASSLAGPPGQDISNYGYTF | 20 | TRBJ1-2 | TRBD1 | TRBV7-2 | -
TGTGCCAGCAGGGGAGCGGAGCCGAACACTGAAGCTTTCTTT | CASRGAEPNTEAFF | 14 | TRBJ1-1 | - | TRBV6-5 | -